This record covers a single T cell receptor (beta chain). Its antigen remains unidentified. The PCR ran on 60 Vbeta and 13 Jbeta primers. Profiled with immunoSEQ multiplex PCR; TCRdb holds only in-frame clones, not every one. The sample has roughly 100,000 clones; 15% are singletons. The sample is drawn from a study of cytomegalovirus exposure and HLA in healthy donors. V lost 5 bases, J lost 1 base, and 11 bases lay in between. Germline loops: CDR1 SGHVS, CDR2 FQNEAQ. The CDR3 is made up of 14 amino acids. Regarding the study as a whole: Researchers reported that a few CMV-associated chains were confirmed in vitro as CMV antigen-specific. Researchers catalogued 150 or so TCR beta chains as cytomegalovirus-associated. Immune exposure data for these donors was limited to CMV serostatus.

V is TRBV7-8 and J is TRBJ1-1; D perhaps matches TRBD1 (5 bases). The TCR was taken from a female donor in good health and CMV-seronegative. The sample taken for sequencing was PBMCs. The CDR3 coding sequence is TGTGCCAGCAGCATACAGGTCGGGAACACTGAAGCTTTCTTT. It translates to CASSIQVGNTEAFF.